The T cell receptor (beta chain) under discussion was sequenced for a study of tumor-infiltrating lymphocytes in primary liver carcinoma listed by TCRdb under 2017. Background for the entire study: Between November 2015 and early 2016, five patients in China with histopathologically diagnosed primary liver carcinoma had their tumors surgically resected. The five patients, three men and two women aged 30 to 69 years, had hepatocellular carcinoma (four) or combined HCC and intrahepatic cholangiocarcinoma (one). The tumors of the five patients were staged as T1-T3 N0M0, with maximum diameters ranging from roughly 4.2 to 10 cm. Samples yielded roughly 3.5 to 8 million productive TCRbeta reads; read depth did not differ significantly between tissue types. TCRbeta repertoire sequencing, expression microarrays and whole-exome sequencing were combined in the study across five regions of each liver tumor, with adjacent normal tissue and blood also included. A total of around 35 specimens from 5 patients, comprising 25 or so tumor regions, 5 adjacent noncancerous liver tissues and 5 peripheral blood samples, were covered by TCRbeta repertoire sequencing. High reproducibility was observed for the technical replicate repertoires, with mean shared-clone rates approximately 0.9 and correlation coefficients above 0.95.

RNA from unsorted whole blood was extracted with TRIzol reagent, and germline DNA was obtained with the DNeasy Blood & Tissue kit. At the time of sampling, the patients were treatment-naive and had chronic HBV infection. About 3.6 milliliters of peripheral blood were collected into K2EDTA tubes before surgery. Counted from cysteine to phenylalanine, this CDR3 has 14 amino acids. Here the CDR3 DNA is all that survives: 42 bases in frame from base 1. V is cut back by 5 bases and J by 3 bases, with 4 bases in the junction unmatched. CDR1 and CDR2 are drawn from the germline V gene: MDHEN, SYDVKM. Paper-wide results and their limitations: Repertoire overlap was higher between tumor regions (mean around 36%) than tumor-adjacent (around 17%) or tumor-blood (roughly 14%) pairs, consistent with antigen-driven expansion. Only the TCR beta chain was sequenced, so true repertoire diversity is likely underestimated because unpaired alpha chains were not captured. Compared with blood, tumors had a significantly larger share of the repertoire taken up by the top 250 clones (p = 0.039). Bulk unsorted samples precluded comparing CD4+ and CD8+ T cell repertoires. The study included only four or five patients, and the authors note findings should be validated in a larger study.

Starting from 500 to 650 ng total RNA, TCRbeta-specific cDNA was produced by reverse transcription with a constant-region primer and ProtoScript II reverse transcriptase. TCRbeta libraries were built with three nested multiplex PCR rounds, a slightly modified ARM-PCR procedure. The first two PCR rounds used multiplex TRBV1-TRBV30 forward primers with a Cbeta reverse primer, each for roughly 11 cycles. Sample barcodes and Illumina adapters were added in a final 25-cycle PCR using Deep VentR polymerase. Before sequencing, amplicons of 200-500 bp were purified from gel using a QIAquick gel extraction kit. An Illumina HiSeq 2500 was used to sequence the TCRbeta amplicons, generating 250-bp paired-end reads. The study's own analysis went as follows. Quality trimming of reads was performed with Trimmomatic v0.33, and paired reads were merged with FLASH v1.2.11 so that full CDR3 sequences could be recovered. MiGEC v1.2.1b assigned V, D and J germline segments to the rearranged TCRbeta sequences. VDJtools v1.0.0 computed clonotype statistics and Shannon-Wiener diversity indices. To cut down on sampling bias, every analysis after diversity analysis relied on just the 250 most abundant clonotypes from each sample. The public reads were quality trimmed at Q25 with fastp and then assembled into clones with MiXCR by TCRdb, keeping productive beta chains. One record per CDR3 amino acid sequence lists the most common genes and DNA. TCRdb assigned the V and J calls; the authors' analysis was not used. In this sample the table shows 250,000 to 350,000 distinct CDR3 sequences, almost 60% of which occur a single time. About 17% of the sample belongs to the ten largest clones.

The table lists this clonotype with a few counts. What antigen it recognizes has not been identified. Base-call qualities are not available, and no considerably larger clone is one nucleotide away. Here the chain combines TRBV28 and TRBJ2-7; 10 central bases correspond to TRBD1. This TCR derives from a young woman with primary liver carcinoma and hepatitis B virus infection. The source material was peripheral blood. CDR3 loop: CASSRRDRGYEQYF. The DNA is as follows: TGTGCCAGCAGTCGGCGGGACAGGGGCTACGAGCAGTACTTC.